These T cell receptor beta chains were read from a single sample in a study of blood T cell repertoires in COVID-19. TCRdb keeps only in-frame clones here, not all; method: immunoSEQ multiplex PCR. Of fewer than 200,000 clones in the sample, roughly 70% were seen once. The sample taken for sequencing was peripheral blood. These receptor sequences come from a woman of 80 years or more with acute or convalescent COVID-19. The CDR3 runs from the conserved cysteine through the conserved F or W. The D gene is left open where the match is weak. Expanded clones are given a class, and other clones once, few, many or no size at all.

cdr3_aa cdr3_nt v_call d_call clone_size j_call
CATLMNTEAFF TGTGCCACTCTTATGAACACTGAAGCTTTCTTT TRBV12-3/TRBV12-4 - few TRBJ1-1
CASRKTGISTDTQYF TGTGCCAGTAGGAAAACAGGGATAAGCACAGATACGCAGTATTTT TRBV19 - few TRBJ2-3
CASSPGQGEQYF TGTGCCAGCAGTCCCGGACAGGGCGAGCAGTACTTC TRBV27 TRBD1 - TRBJ2-7
CASSSPDTQYF TGTGCCAGTAGCTCCCCCGATACGCAGTATTTT TRBV19 - - TRBJ2-3
CASSLEAVDEQFF TGTGCCAGCAGCTTGGAGGCGGTAGATGAGCAGTTCTTC TRBV5-4 - few TRBJ2-1
CASSGWTGRTDTQYF TGCGCCAGCAGTGGATGGACAGGGCGCACAGATACGCAGTATTTT TRBV10-2 TRBD1 - TRBJ2-3
CASSPISLSGTSYNEQFF TGTGCCAGCAGCCCGATCTCACTTAGCGGGACCTCCTACAATGAGCAGTTCTTC TRBV3-1/TRBV3-2 TRBD2 - TRBJ2-1
CASSFNTGSDSYNEQFF TGTGCCAGCAGCTTTAATACAGGGTCAGACTCCTACAATGAGCAGTTCTTC TRBV5-8 - - TRBJ2-1
CASSQDRNTGELFF TGTGCCAGCAGCCAAGACAGGAACACCGGGGAGCTGTTTTTT TRBV3-1/TRBV3-2 - - TRBJ2-2
CASSPNKGGNQPQHF TGTGCCAGTAGCCCGAACAAAGGGGGCAATCAGCCCCAGCATTTT TRBV19 - - TRBJ1-5
CASRTTAKGYNSPLHF TGTGCCAGCAGGACGACAGCGAAGGGCTATAATTCACCCCTCCACTTT TRBV28 - - TRBJ1-6
CASSLDRGKEQYF TGTGCCAGCAGTCTCGACAGGGGGAAGGAGCAGTACTTC TRBV12-3/TRBV12-4 TRBD1 - TRBJ2-7
CASSLVAAGNTGELFF TGTGCCAGCAGCTTGGTGGCAGCGGGGAACACCGGGGAGCTGTTTTTT TRBV5-4 - - TRBJ2-2